This TCR beta chain came from a study of blood T cells in healthy people across ages. Study conclusions and caveats: Leaving the PBMCs unsorted stopped any conclusive comparison of naive versus antigen-experienced cells.

Trimming took off 0 bases at V and 0 bases at J, with 6 bases between the two ends. The CDR3 covers 14 residues. Together with a sample-barcoded 5' primer, a J-beta primer mix was included in a second PCR lasting roughly 6 to 12 cycles. MiXCR, run by TCRdb on the 5' RACE reads, gives a single entry per CDR3 protein. The data contain around 1,500,000 distinct CDR3 sequences, around 39% of them singletons. This clonotype came up many times. Its antigen is not identified. The genes are TRBV12-3 or TRBV12-4 and TRBJ2-7; no clear D. The clonotype originates from a young woman in good health. The sequencing input was blood. The CDR3: CASSLAELSYEQYF. The CDR3 DNA follows: TGTGCCAGCAGTTTAGCGGAACTCTCCTACGAGCAGTACTTC.